This TCR beta chain was captured by sequencing in a study of T cell responses to AZD1222 COVID-19 vaccine. CDR1 SGDLS and CDR2 YYNGEE come from the germline V gene. The CDR3 covers 13 residues. Trimming stripped 4 bases from V and 0 bases from J, with 5 bases between. Clones were read by immunoSEQ multiplex PCR, and TCRdb kept only the in-frame ones, dropping some. Of roughly 100,000 clones in the sample, around 90% were seen once. The chain has TRBV9 and TRBJ2-1; no definite D call. The input for sequencing was peripheral blood, taken 28 days after the second AZD1222 dose. The receptor comes from an adult who received the AZD1222 COVID-19 vaccine. The CDR3 nucleotides are TGTGCCAGCAGCCCGGCCTCCTACAATGAGCAGTTCTTC. This codes for CASSPASYNEQFF.